Below are 14 T cell receptor beta chains sequenced from a single sample in a study of blood T cells in healthy people across ages. Primers used in a second PCR of roughly 6 to 11 cycles were a sample-barcoded 5' primer and a J-beta primer mix. TCRdb used MiXCR to reprocess the 5' RACE reads, holding one entry per CDR3 protein. The sample lists 1.5 million to 2 million distinct CDR3 sequences, roughly 27% occurring once. The sequenced sample consisted of blood. These receptors originate from a woman between 25 and 40 years old in good health.

On this clonotype itself: The missing conserved phenylalanine or tryptophan at the end of this CDR3 makes a read error likely. This chain joins TRBV5-1 and TRBJ2-7; a weak D match, TRBD1 (6 bases). Trimming stripped 1 base from V and 2 bases from J, with 13 bases between. The germline CDR1 and CDR2 sequences are SGHRS and YFSETQ. The CDR3 is 15 residues long. The CDR3 sequence: CASSLLGQGTYEQYN. CDR3 DNA: TGCGCCAGCAGCTTGCTAGGGCAGGGGACCTACGAGCAGTACAAC.

This chain connects TRBV20-1 to TRBJ1-3; D uncertain. This CDR3 region has 14 residues. The germline CDR1 and CDR2 sequences are DFQATT and SNEGSKA (reference sequence). The V end lost 0 bases, the J end lost 0 bases, and 6 bases lay between the germline ends. CDR3 residues: CSAREGSSGNTIYF. DNA for the CDR3: TGCAGTGCTAGAGAAGGAAGCTCTGGAAACACCATATATTTT.

The J gene is TRBJ1-5, the V gene TRBV10-3; D gene uncertain. The CDR3 has 12 amino acids. Germline CDR1 reads ENHRY; CDR2 reads SYGVKD. V was shortened by 4 bases and J by 9 bases, with 10 bases between the two germline ends. This CDR3 reads CAISGPGAPQHF. Written as DNA, the CDR3 is TGTGCCATCAGTGGGCCTGGAGCGCCCCAGCATTTT.

This clonotype was seen more than once but under ten times. CDR3 nucleotides: TGTGCCAGCAGCCAATCTGATCGGGGCCTCAGGAAGCCCCAGCATTTT. Amino acids: CASSQSDRGLRKPQHF. The J gene is TRBJ1-5, the V gene TRBV16; tentatively, D is TRBD1 (5 bases). CDR1 is KGHSY and CDR2 is FQNENV in the germline V gene. The CDR3 has 16 residues. Trimming removed 0 bases at V and 8 bases at J, with 17 bases between.

As regards this clonotype: A read error is possible here, since a much larger clone lies one base away. The V and J genes are TRBV10-3 and TRBJ2-5; 7 bases agree with TRBD2. Germline loops: CDR1 ENHRY, CDR2 SYGVKD. CDR3 length: 15 amino acids. Unmatched junction bases numbered 9, after V lost 6 bases and J lost 2 bases. The CDR3 loop reads CAISGTIGRQETQYF. The CDR3 region has the DNA TGTGCCATCAGCGGTACTATCGGGAGGCAAGAGACCCAGTACTTC.

This clonotype has a handful of counts. The V and J genes are TRBV10-3 and TRBJ1-1; TRBD1 matches 10 bases. Germline V lookup: CDR1 ENHRY, CDR2 SYGVKD. The CDR3 is 15 amino acids. Unmatched junction bases numbered 7, after V lost 6 bases and J lost 3 bases. The CDR3 DNA sequence: TGTGCCATCAGCGGGATAGGGACAGGGGACACTGAAGCTTTCTTT. Its translation is CAISGIGTGDTEAFF.

This chain's CDR3 is CASSFGAGRTEAFF. Written as DNA, the CDR3 is TGTGCCAGCAGTTTCGGCGCAGGCCGAACTGAAGCTTTCTTT. The chain links TRBV12-3 or TRBV12-4 to TRBJ1-1; D ambiguous. The CDR3 is 14 residues long. With 3 bases removed from V and 5 bases from J, the gap between germline ends came to 13 bases.

This clonotype showed up just a few times. This rearrangement joins TRBV20-1 to TRBJ2-7, with 12 bases fitting TRBD2. The CDR3 runs to 18 residues. Per germline, CDR1 DFQATT and CDR2 SNEGSKA (reference sequence). V lost 0 bases and J lost 5; bases outside the gene matches: 14. For the CDR3, the DNA is TGCAGTGCTAGAGATTCTCCTAGCGGGAGGGCGGGCGCCAACGAGCAGTACTTC. It translates to CSARDSPSGRAGANEQYF.

The rearrangement joins TRBV20-1 to TRBJ1-1; D possibly corresponds to TRBD1 (6 bases). Per germline, CDR1 DFQATT and CDR2 SNEGSKA (reference sequence). The CDR3 covers 17 residues. V lost 0 bases, J lost 5 bases, and 22 bases lay in between. The CDR3 spells CSARDQGTGGRSTEAFF. In DNA, the CDR3 is TGCAGTGCTAGAGATCAAGGGACCGGGGGGCGAAGTACTGAAGCTTTCTTT.

About this clonotype: Its ends do not fully match the called genes, so a read error is possible. This chain links TRBV2 with TRBJ2-5, with 8 bases matching TRBD2. The J call is doubtful: the DNA matches TRBJ2-7 better. The CDR3 extends over 14 amino acids. Per germline, CDR1 SNHLY and CDR2 FYNNEI. The CDR3 loop reads CAGSPGTSEIEQYF. In DNA, the CDR3 is TGTGCCGGCAGCCCCGGGACTAGTGAGATCGAGCAGTACTTC.

This clonotype was seen a handful of times. The chain has TRBV6-1 and TRBJ2-1, with 7 nucleotides matching TRBD2. CDR3 length equals 16 residues. J was trimmed by 0 bases and V by 2 bases; bases with no gene match: 4. Germline CDR1 reads MNHNS; CDR2 reads SASEGT. The CDR3 coding sequence is TGTGCCAGCAGTGAATTGGGCGGGAGCTCCTACAATGAGCAGTTCTTC. This encodes CASSELGGSSYNEQFF.

J is TRBJ2-7 and V is TRBV29-1; TRBD2 matches at 7 bases. CDR1 is SQVTM and CDR2 is ANQGSEA in the germline V gene. The CDR3 is 13 residues long. V was clipped by 4 bases and J by 6 bases; unmatched bases: 9. This CDR3 is CSVASSGKAEQYF. The CDR3 nucleotides read TGCAGCGTTGCATCTAGCGGCAAGGCCGAGCAGTACTTC.

This clonotype has more than one count but fewer than ten. The junction departs from the called germline gene at one end, perhaps through a read error. This chain joins TRBV13 and TRBJ2-1, with 16 bases that match TRBD2. CDR1 and CDR2 (germline): PRHDT, FYEKMQ (reference sequence). This CDR3 spans 18 amino acids. The CDR3 is CTSSPAGTSGGARNEQFF. The CDR3 DNA sequence: TGTACCAGCAGCCCGGCCGGGACTAGCGGGGGGGCAAGGAATGAGCAGTTCTTC.

The chain recombines TRBV7-9 with TRBJ2-1; 8 positions agree with TRBD2. Trimming at V came to 2 bases and at J to 1 base, leaving 16 bases not matched to a gene. This CDR3 is 20 amino acids long. The V gene's germline CDR1 is SEHNR and CDR2 FQNEAQ (reference sequence). CDR3 sequence: CASSLYGAGETYRSYNEQFF. The CDR3 bases are TGTGCCAGCAGCTTATACGGAGCGGGAGAAACCTATAGGTCCTACAATGAGCAGTTCTTC.